A selection of T cell receptor beta chains follows, all from one sample in a study of T-cell memory formation after mild COVID-19. Via MiXCR, TCRdb re-called the 5' RACE reads, giving one row per CDR3 protein. In the table there are roughly 480,000 distinct CDR3 sequences, around 25% of which are singletons. Sequences were obtained from PBMCs or a T cell subset sorted from them (not recorded which). These receptors all stem from an adult woman who had mild COVID-19 (a few samples of this study predate the infection). Cell type and time point are not known. Both conserved end residues are part of each CDR3. The D gene is left open where the match is weak. Rows may omit the clone size; those that give it use once, few, many or a size class.

J gene: TRBJ1-1
CDR3 length: 13
clone size: NA
V gene: TRBV14
D gene: NA
CDR3 protein: CASSQVPLAEAFF
CDR3 DNA: TGTGCCAGCAGCCAAGTTCCTCTCGCTGAAGCTTTCTTT

J gene: TRBJ2-1
CDR3 length: 15
clone size: few
V gene: TRBV6-5
D gene: NA
CDR3 protein: CASSYGDFTYNEQFF
CDR3 DNA: TGTGCCAGCAGTTACGGGGACTTCACCTACAATGAGCAGTTCTTC

J gene: TRBJ2-7
CDR3 length: 14
clone size: NA
V gene: TRBV14
D gene: TRBD1
CDR3 protein: CASSHLGQVREQYF
CDR3 DNA: TGTGCCAGCAGCCACTTAGGACAGGTCCGCGAGCAGTACTTC

J gene: TRBJ2-1
CDR3 length: 16
clone size: few
V gene: TRBV18
D gene: NA
CDR3 protein: CASSPTSQRSYNEQFF
CDR3 DNA: TGTGCCAGCTCACCGACGAGTCAGCGTTCCTACAATGAGCAGTTCTTC

J gene: TRBJ2-3
CDR3 length: 17
clone size: few
V gene: TRBV4-3
D gene: TRBD2
CDR3 protein: CASSRTKTSGSTDTQYF
CDR3 DNA: TGCGCCAGCAGCCGCACAAAAACTAGCGGAAGCACAGATACGCAGTATTTT

J gene: TRBJ1-1
CDR3 length: 17
clone size: NA
V gene: TRBV10-3
D gene: TRBD1
CDR3 protein: CAISESGGQASNTEAFF
CDR3 DNA: TGTGCCATCAGTGAGTCCGGCGGACAGGCATCGAACACTGAAGCTTTCTTT

J gene: TRBJ2-7
CDR3 length: 16
clone size: many
V gene: TRBV7-9
D gene: NA
CDR3 protein: CASSRDLPGPFHEQYF
CDR3 DNA: TGTGCCAGCAGCAGAGACTTGCCAGGCCCGTTCCACGAGCAGTACTTC

J gene: TRBJ1-5
CDR3 length: 16
clone size: NA
V gene: TRBV2
D gene: TRBD1
CDR3 protein: CASSEGEGAKYQPQHF
CDR3 DNA: TGTGCCAGCAGTGAAGGTGAGGGGGCTAAGTATCAGCCCCAGCATTTT

J gene: TRBJ2-3
CDR3 length: 14
clone size: NA
V gene: TRBV6-1
D gene: TRBD2
CDR3 protein: CASSSRDYSPTQYF
CDR3 DNA: TGTGCCAGCAGTTCCCGGGACTACTCCCCAACGCAGTATTTT

J gene: TRBJ2-7
CDR3 length: 14
clone size: many
V gene: TRBV2
D gene: TRBD2
CDR3 protein: CASTGTSGTYEQYF
CDR3 DNA: TGTGCCAGCACCGGGACTAGCGGGACCTACGAGCAGTACTTC

J gene: TRBJ2-1
CDR3 length: 15
clone size: NA
V gene: TRBV11-2
D gene: NA
CDR3 protein: CASSHAGGPGNEQFF
CDR3 DNA: TGTGCCAGCAGCCACGCGGGCGGGCCGGGCAATGAGCAGTTCTTC

J gene: TRBJ1-1
CDR3 length: 13
clone size: once
V gene: TRBV6-1
D gene: TRBD1
CDR3 protein: CASREGQGTEAFF
CDR3 DNA: TGTGCCAGCAGGGAGGGACAGGGCACTGAAGCTTTCTTT

J gene: TRBJ1-5
CDR3 length: 14
clone size: NA
V gene: TRBV7-2
D gene: NA
CDR3 protein: CASSLQSSNQPQHF
CDR3 DNA: TGTGCCAGCAGCTTACAGAGTAGCAATCAGCCCCAGCATTTT

J gene: TRBJ1-4
CDR3 length: 11
clone size: few
V gene: TRBV7-9
D gene: TRBD1
CDR3 protein: CASSLDRELFF
CDR3 DNA: TGTGCCAGCAGCTTGGACAGGGAACTGTTTTTT

J gene: TRBJ1-5
CDR3 length: 12
clone size: few
V gene: TRBV20-1
D gene: NA
CDR3 protein: CSARANNQPQHF
CDR3 DNA: TGCAGTGCTAGGGCTAACAATCAGCCCCAGCATTTT

J gene: TRBJ2-3
CDR3 length: 15
clone size: NA
V gene: TRBV2
D gene: NA
CDR3 protein: CASSVRRGRTDTQYF
CDR3 DNA: TGTGCCAGCAGTGTACGGCGGGGCCGCACAGATACGCAGTATTTT

J gene: TRBJ2-7
CDR3 length: 15
clone size: many
V gene: TRBV27
D gene: TRBD2
CDR3 protein: CASSQWGGTPYEQYF
CDR3 DNA: TGTGCCAGCAGCCAATGGGGGGGTACGCCCTACGAGCAGTACTTC

J gene: TRBJ1-1
CDR3 length: 11
clone size: NA
V gene: TRBV7-9
D gene: NA
CDR3 protein: CAAGRPLEAFF
CDR3 DNA: TGTGCCGCCGGGAGGCCATTGGAAGCTTTCTTT

J gene: TRBJ2-3
CDR3 length: 11
clone size: few
V gene: TRBV15
D gene: NA
CDR3 protein: CATSRTDTQYF
CDR3 DNA: TGTGCCACCAGCAGAACAGATACGCAGTATTTT